This T cell receptor (beta chain) was recovered during a study of blood T cell repertoires in COVID-19. As for the study in general: The United States, Italy and Spain provided the acute and convalescent COVID-19 samples. Sources were T cells, B-cell-depleted T cells, or PBMCs; the material itself was cDNA or gDNA.

Followed over time, Seattle patients had been enrolled while infection was active. Original analysis: Nucleated cell counts were estimated from reference gene primer amplification. The table came from immunoSEQ multiplex PCR; TCRdb's copy has only in-frame clones and leaves some out. V and J calls and clone size are those listed in that table; D and trimming were worked out from the DNA. This repertoire shows roughly 64,000 clones, roughly 78% found once; its top ten account for around 14%. CDR1 and CDR2 from the germline V gene are DFQATT and SNEGSKA (reference sequence). The CDR3 totals 10 residues. Trimming cost V 3 bases and J 7 bases, with 6 bases left between them.

The chain uses TRBV20-1 and TRBJ2-5; perhaps TRBD1 as D (6 bases). This receptor was identified in a man in his 60s with COVID-19, enrolled during active disease. Sequenced: peripheral blood. The CDR3 DNA is TGCAGTGCTAGCAGGGGGACCCAGTACTTC. It is translated as CSASRGTQYF.